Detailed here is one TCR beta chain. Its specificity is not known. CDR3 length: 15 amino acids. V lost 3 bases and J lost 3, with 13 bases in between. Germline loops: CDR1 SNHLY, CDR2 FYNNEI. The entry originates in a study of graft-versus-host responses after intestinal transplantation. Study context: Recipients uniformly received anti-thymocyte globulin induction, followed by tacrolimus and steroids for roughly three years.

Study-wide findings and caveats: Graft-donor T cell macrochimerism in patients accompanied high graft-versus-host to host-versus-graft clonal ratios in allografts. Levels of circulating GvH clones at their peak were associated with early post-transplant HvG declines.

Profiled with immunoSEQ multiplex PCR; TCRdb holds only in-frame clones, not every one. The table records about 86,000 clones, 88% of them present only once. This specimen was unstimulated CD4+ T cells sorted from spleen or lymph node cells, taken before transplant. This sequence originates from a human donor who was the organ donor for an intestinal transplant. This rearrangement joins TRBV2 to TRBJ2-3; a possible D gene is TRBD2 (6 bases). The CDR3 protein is CASSETGVRTDTQYF. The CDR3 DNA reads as TGTGCCAGCAGTGAGACGGGGGTTCGGACAGATACGCAGTATTTT.